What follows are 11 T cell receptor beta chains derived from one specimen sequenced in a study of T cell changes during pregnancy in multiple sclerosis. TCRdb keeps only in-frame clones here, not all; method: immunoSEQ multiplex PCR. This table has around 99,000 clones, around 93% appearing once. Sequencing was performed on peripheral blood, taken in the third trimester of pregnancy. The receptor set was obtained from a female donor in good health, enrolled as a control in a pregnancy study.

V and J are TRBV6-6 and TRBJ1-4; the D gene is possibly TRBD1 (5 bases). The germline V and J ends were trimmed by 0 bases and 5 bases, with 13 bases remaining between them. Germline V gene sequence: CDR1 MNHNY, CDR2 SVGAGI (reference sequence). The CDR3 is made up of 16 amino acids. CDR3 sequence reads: CASSYSQSSGNEKLFF. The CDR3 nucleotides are TGTGCCAGCAGTTACTCGCAATCCTCAGGGAATGAAAAACTGTTTTTT.

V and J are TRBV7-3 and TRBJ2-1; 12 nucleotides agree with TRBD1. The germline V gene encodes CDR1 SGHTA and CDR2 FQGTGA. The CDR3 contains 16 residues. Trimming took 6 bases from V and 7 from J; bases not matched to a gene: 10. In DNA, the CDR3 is TGTGCCAGCAGTTTGACCGGGACAGGGGGCCTTAATGAGCAGTTCTTC. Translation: CASSLTGTGGLNEQFF.

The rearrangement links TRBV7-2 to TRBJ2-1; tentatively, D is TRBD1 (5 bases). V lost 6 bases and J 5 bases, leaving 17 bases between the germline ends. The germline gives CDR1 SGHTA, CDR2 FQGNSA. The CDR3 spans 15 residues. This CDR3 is CASSPQPTGNNEQFF. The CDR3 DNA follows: TGTGCCAGCAGTCCCCAGCCCACAGGAAACAATGAGCAGTTCTTC.

CDR3 in DNA: TGCGCCAGCAGCCAAGATCTGGAGGGCGATCAGCCCCAGCATTTT. This sequence encodes CASSQDLEGDQPQHF. The rearrangement joins TRBV4-3 to TRBJ1-5, with D hard to call. CDR1 is LGHNA, CDR2 YSLEER, per germline. CDR3 length equals 15 residues. Trimming removed 0 bases from V and 5 bases from J, with 11 bases in between.

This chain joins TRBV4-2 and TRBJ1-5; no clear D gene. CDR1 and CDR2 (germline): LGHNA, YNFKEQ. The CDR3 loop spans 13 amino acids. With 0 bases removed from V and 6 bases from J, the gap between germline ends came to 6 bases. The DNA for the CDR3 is TGTGCCAGCAGCCAAGAATCAGGTCAGCCCCAGCATTTT. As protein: CASSQESGQPQHF.

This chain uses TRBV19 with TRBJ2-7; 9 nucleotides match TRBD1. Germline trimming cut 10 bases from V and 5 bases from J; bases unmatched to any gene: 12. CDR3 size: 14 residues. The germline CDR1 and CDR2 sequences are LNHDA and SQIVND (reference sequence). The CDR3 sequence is CATRTVGQGHEQYF. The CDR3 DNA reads TGTGCCACCCGCACAGTGGGACAGGGCCACGAGCAGTACTTC.

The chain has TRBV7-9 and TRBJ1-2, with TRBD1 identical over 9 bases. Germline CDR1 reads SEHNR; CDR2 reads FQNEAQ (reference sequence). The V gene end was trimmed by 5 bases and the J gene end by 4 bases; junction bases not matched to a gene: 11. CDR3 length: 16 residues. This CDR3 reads CASSREDRDRVYGYTF. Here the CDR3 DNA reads TGTGCCAGCAGCAGGGAAGACCGGGACAGGGTCTATGGCTACACCTTC. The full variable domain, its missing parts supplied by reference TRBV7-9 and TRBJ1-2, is DTGVSQNPRHKITKRGQNVTFRCDPISEHNRLYWYRQTLGQGPEFLTYFQNEAQLEKSRLLSDRFSAERPKGSFSTLEIQRTEQGDSAMYLCASSREDRDRVYGYTFGSGTRLTVV.

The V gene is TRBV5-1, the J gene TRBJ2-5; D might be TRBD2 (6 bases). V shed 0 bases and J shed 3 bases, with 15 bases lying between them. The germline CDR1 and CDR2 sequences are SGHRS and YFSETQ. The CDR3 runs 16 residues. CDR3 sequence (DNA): TGCGCCAGCAGCTTGGGACTAGAGATGGGGGAAGAGACCCAGTACTTC. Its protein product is CASSLGLEMGEETQYF.

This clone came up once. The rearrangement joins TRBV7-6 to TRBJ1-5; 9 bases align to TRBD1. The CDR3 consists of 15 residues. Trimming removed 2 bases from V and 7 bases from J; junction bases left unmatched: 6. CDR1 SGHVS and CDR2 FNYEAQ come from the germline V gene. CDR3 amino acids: CASSLRTGDEQPQHF. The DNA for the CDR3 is TGTGCCAGCAGCTTAAGGACAGGGGATGAACAGCCCCAGCATTTT.

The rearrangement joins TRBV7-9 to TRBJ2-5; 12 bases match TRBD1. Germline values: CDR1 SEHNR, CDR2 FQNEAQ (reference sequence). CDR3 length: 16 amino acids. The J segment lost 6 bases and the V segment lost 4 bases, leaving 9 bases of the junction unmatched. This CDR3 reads CASSSTGTGGTQTQYF. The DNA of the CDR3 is TGTGCCAGCAGCTCTACCGGGACAGGGGGCACCCAGACCCAGTACTTC.

The CDR3 protein is CAWRGKGGQTNEKLFF. CDR3 coding DNA: TGTGCCTGGAGGGGGAAGGGTGGACAAACTAATGAAAAACTGTTTTTT. The rearrangement joins TRBV30 to TRBJ1-4, with TRBD1 as a possible D gene (5 bases). In germline, CDR1 is GTSNPN, CDR2 SVGIG (reference sequence). The germline V and J ends were trimmed by 3 bases and 1 base, with 15 bases remaining between them. The CDR3 has 16 residues.